The 2 T cell receptor beta chains below were found in one sample sequenced in a study of T cells in Graves' hyperthyroidism and ophthalmopathy. TCR beta CDR3 regions were amplified from RNA transcripts. Researchers ran a first-round RT-PCR on the TCR CDR3 using the HTBI primer set. TCRdb used MiXCR to reprocess the multiplex PCR reads, holding one entry per CDR3 protein. The table has 250,000 to 300,000 distinct CDR3 sequences, 13% seen once. Source material: blood. These receptors all stem from a woman aged 30 to 39 with Graves' hyperthyroidism that later progressed to Graves' ophthalmopathy.

This clonotype showed up many times. J is TRBJ2-3 and V is TRBV6-2 or TRBV6-3; TRBD2 matches 10 bases. J gave up 5 bases and V 7 bases, and 15 bases lay outside the gene matches. This CDR3 spans 17 amino acids. Germline loops: CDR1 MNHEY, CDR2 SVGEGT. CDR3 in amino acids: CASTPPTKAGGVDTQYF. CDR3 in DNA: TGTGCCAGCACACCACCAACCAAAGCGGGAGGGGTAGATACGCAGTATTTT.

This clonotype was seen a handful of times. V usage is TRBV27 and J usage is TRBJ2-2; 8 positions agree with TRBD2. The CDR3 runs to 14 residues. Per the germline V gene, CDR1 is MNHEY and CDR2 is SMNVEV (reference sequence). V lost 5 bases to trimming and J lost 9 bases; unmatched junction nucleotides: 8. This CDR3 is CASSTGGGGRELFF. The CDR3, as DNA: TGTGCCAGCAGTACGGGAGGGGGAGGGCGGGAGCTGTTTTTT.